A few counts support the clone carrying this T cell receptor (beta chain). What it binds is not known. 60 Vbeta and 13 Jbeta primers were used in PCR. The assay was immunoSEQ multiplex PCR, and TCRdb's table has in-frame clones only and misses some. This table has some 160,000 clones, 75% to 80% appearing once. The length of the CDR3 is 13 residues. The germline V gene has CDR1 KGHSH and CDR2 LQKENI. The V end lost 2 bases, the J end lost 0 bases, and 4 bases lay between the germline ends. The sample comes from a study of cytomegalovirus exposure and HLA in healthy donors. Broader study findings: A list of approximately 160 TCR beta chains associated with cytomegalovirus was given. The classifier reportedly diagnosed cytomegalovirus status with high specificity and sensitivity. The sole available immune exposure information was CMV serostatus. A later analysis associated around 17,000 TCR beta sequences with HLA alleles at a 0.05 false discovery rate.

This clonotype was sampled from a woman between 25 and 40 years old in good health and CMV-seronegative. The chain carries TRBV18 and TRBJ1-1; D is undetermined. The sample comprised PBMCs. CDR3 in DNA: TGTGCCAGCTCACCAGCGTTGAACACTGAAGCTTTCTTT. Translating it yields CASSPALNTEAFF.